The clone carrying this T cell receptor beta chain came up once. Enrolled during active infection, Seattle patients were then followed longitudinally. This CDR3 contains 13 residues. Trimming shortened V by 5 bases and J by 7 bases, and 12 bases separated the two germline ends. CDR1 is SGHAT and CDR2 is FQNNGV in the germline V gene. This sample was taken from a study of blood T cell repertoires in COVID-19. Across the whole study: Samples taken during acute and convalescent COVID-19 were collected in the United States, Italy and Spain.

Original processing methods: Amplification of reference gene primers was used by the study to estimate nucleated cell counts. Sequenced by immunoSEQ multiplex PCR; TCRdb stores in-frame clones only, minus some. The D gene and trimming were derived from the DNA, and the V and J assignments and clone size from that table. The data contain 540,000 or so clones, 85% to 90% of them singletons. The origin of this receptor is a woman aged 50 to 65 with COVID-19, enrolled during active disease. The sequencing input was peripheral blood. This chain joins TRBV11-2 and TRBJ2-4; D gene uncertain. CDR3 in amino acids: CASSDMPGNIQYF. DNA for the CDR3: TGTGCCAGCAGCGACATGCCTGGCAACATTCAGTACTTC.